Each of the 22 T cell receptor beta chains below was sequenced from the same sample in a study of early T cells in non-severe SARS-CoV-2 infection. TCRdb re-called the 5' RACE reads through MiXCR, storing one row per CDR3 protein. The sample contains fewer than 40,000 distinct CDR3 sequences, 4.5% to 6% of which appear only once. The source material was whole blood. These receptors all come from an adult who was a healthcare worker with PCR-confirmed SARS-CoV-2 infection or an uninfected control (not recorded which).

This clonotype occurred many times. The rearrangement joins TRBV5-1 to TRBJ2-3; D gene ambiguous. With 0 bases removed from V and 1 base from J, the gap between germline ends came to 9 bases. The germline V gene has CDR1 SGHRS and CDR2 YFSETQ. The CDR3 consists of 15 residues. CDR3 region: CASSLEQLGTDTQYF. The CDR3 nucleotides are TGCGCCAGCAGCTTGGAGCAGCTGGGCACAGATACGCAGTATTTT.

This clonotype was counted only a few times. V is TRBV2 and J is TRBJ1-2; tentative D call: TRBD1 (6 bases). Germline lookup yields CDR1 SNHLY and CDR2 FYNNEI. The CDR3 totals 13 residues. The V gene lost 4 bases and the J gene lost 4 bases, with 10 bases spanning the gap. CDR3 in amino acids: CASSGQVIYGYTF. For the CDR3, the DNA is TGTGCCAGCAGTGGACAGGTGATCTATGGCTACACCTTC.

This clonotype was counted ten times or more. V is TRBV9 and J is TRBJ2-1; D possibly uses TRBD1 or TRBD2 (5 bases each). CDR3 length: 17 amino acids. Germline V gene lookup returns CDR1 SGDLS and CDR2 YYNGEE. V gave up 0 bases and J gave up 6 bases, with 19 bases separating them. The CDR3 sequence is CASSVASGRLAGNEQFF. The CDR3 DNA follows: TGTGCCAGCAGCGTAGCTTCGGGGCGGCTAGCCGGCAATGAGCAGTTCTTC.

This clonotype was seen ten or more times. This chain connects TRBV28 to TRBJ2-5; 15 bases fit TRBD2. The CDR3 totals 16 residues. Looked up from germline, CDR1 is MDHEN and CDR2 is SYDVKM. Trimming at V came to 2 bases and at J to 10 bases, leaving 8 bases not matched to a gene. CDR3 nucleotides: TGTGCCAGCAGTTTACAAGGGACTAGCGGGAGGAAGAACCAGTACTTC. Translating it yields CASSLQGTSGRKNQYF.

The CDR3 loop is CASSLYETQYF. The DNA of the CDR3 is TGTGCCAGCAGCTTATACGAGACCCAGTACTTC. The chain links TRBV7-9 to TRBJ2-5; D call uncertain. Germline loops: CDR1 SEHNR, CDR2 FQNEAQ (reference sequence). Trimming removed 2 bases from V and 5 bases from J, with 3 bases in between. The CDR3 is 11 amino acids.

There are a few counts of this clonotype. The chain uses TRBV19 and TRBJ2-3, with 7 bases matching TRBD2. The CDR3 spans 16 residues. The germline V gene has CDR1 LNHDA and CDR2 SQIVND (reference sequence). J was trimmed by 3 bases and V by 7 bases; bases with no gene match: 13. CDR3 DNA: TGTGCCAGTACCTCCCAAAGGGGCGGGAGTACAGATACGCAGTATTTT. As protein: CASTSQRGGSTDTQYF.

This clonotype came up many times. The V gene is TRBV6-5, the J gene TRBJ2-2, with D maybe TRBD2 (5 bases). Germline loops: CDR1 MNHEY, CDR2 SVGAGI. Trimming stripped 5 bases from V and 10 bases from J, with 17 bases between. The CDR3 has 14 amino acids. The chain's CDR3 is CASSGSGVPQELFF. In nucleotides, the CDR3 is TGTGCCAGCAGTGGGTCCGGGGTCCCCCAGGAGCTGTTTTTT.

CDR3 DNA sequence: TGTGCCAGTATCTCCCACAAGAACGAGCAGTACTTC. This encodes CASISHKNEQYF. The rearrangement links TRBV19 to TRBJ2-7; no reliable D call. The V gene's germline CDR1 is LNHDA and CDR2 SQIVND (reference sequence). The CDR3 runs 12 residues. The V end lost 7 bases, the J end lost 5 bases, and 12 bases lay between the germline ends.

The chain combines TRBV7-9 with TRBJ2-7; the match to TRBD2 covers 8 bases. Germline-derived CDR1 and CDR2 are SEHNR and FQNEAQ (reference sequence). The V segment lost 5 bases and the J segment 2 bases; nucleotides outside the gene matches: 2. This CDR3 has 13 residues. CDR3 protein: CASSPLAAYEQYF. The CDR3, as DNA: TGTGCCAGCAGCCCACTAGCGGCCTACGAGCAGTACTTC.

Ten or more counts support this clonotype. The chain carries TRBV2 and TRBJ2-7; D unclear. The V and J ends lost 1 base and 12 bases respectively, with 13 bases between them. This CDR3 contains 12 residues. Germline assignment: CDR1 SNHLY and CDR2 FYNNEI. For the CDR3, the DNA is TGTGCCAGCAGTGAAGGGCTACCCCCGGGGTACTTC. Encoded protein: CASSEGLPPGYF.

This clonotype was detected ten times or more. CDR3: CATSRGSIQETQYF. The CDR3 bases are TGTGCCACCAGCAGAGGCAGTATTCAAGAGACCCAGTACTTC. The chain recombines TRBV15 with TRBJ2-5; D is unclear. CDR1 is LNHNV and CDR2 is YYDKDF in the germline V gene (reference sequence). The CDR3 sequence is 14 residues long. The ends were cut back, 1 base at V and 2 bases at J, with 8 bases in the middle.

This rearrangement joins TRBV20-1 to TRBJ2-5; 10 bases agree with TRBD1. CDR1 DFQATT and CDR2 SNEGSKA come from the germline V gene (reference sequence). V lost 5 bases and J lost 3; bases outside the gene matches: 0. This CDR3 contains 12 residues. In DNA form, the CDR3 reads TGCAGTGCTGGACAGGGGGAAGAGACCCAGTACTTC. Protein product: CSAGQGEETQYF.

In its sample, this clonotype was seen once. This rearrangement joins TRBV5-1 to TRBJ1-1; tentative D call: TRBD1 (5 bases). V was cut by 0 bases and J by 1 base, with 7 bases left in between. The CDR3 covers 14 residues. Germline assignment: CDR1 SGHRS and CDR2 YFSETQ. The CDR3 loop is CASSLGQTNTEAFF. As DNA, the CDR3 is TGCGCCAGCAGCTTGGGACAGACGAACACTGAAGCTTTCTTT.

The rearrangement uses TRBV6-6 and TRBJ2-3; D is perhaps TRBD1 or TRBD2 (7 bases each). Germline V CDR1 and CDR2: MNHNY, SVGAGI (reference sequence). V was clipped by 8 bases and J by 2 bases, with 26 bases between them. The CDR3 runs to 18 residues. The CDR3 nucleotides read TGTGCCAGCCCCCCCACTCAGGGGGAGGGACTACCCACAGATACGCAGTATTTT. This gives the protein CASPPTQGEGLPTDTQYF.

This clonotype was seen many times. CDR3 DNA: TGTGCCACCAGTGCTATGACCGGGACAGGGCCCACAGATACGCAGTATTTT. Translation gives CATSAMTGTGPTDTQYF. V gene TRBV24-1 combines with J gene TRBJ2-3; 9 nucleotides line up with TRBD1. Germline V gene sequence: CDR1 KGHDR, CDR2 SFDVKD. V shed 5 bases, J shed 2 bases, and the junction held 10 bases outside the gene matches. The CDR3 is 17 residues long.

In its sample, this clonotype was seen a few times. V gene TRBV7-2 combines with J gene TRBJ2-7, with TRBD2 identical over 7 bases. Trimming removed 0 bases from V and 0 bases from J; junction bases left unmatched: 5. CDR1 is SGHTA and CDR2 is FQGNSA in the germline V gene. This CDR3 comprises 16 residues. CDR3 sequence reads: CASSLAGLAASYEQYF. The CDR3 coding sequence is TGTGCCAGCAGCTTAGCAGGGCTAGCGGCCTCCTACGAGCAGTACTTC.

This clonotype appeared many times. The V and J genes are TRBV28 and TRBJ2-5, with D unclear. This CDR3 has 11 amino acids. Trimming pared 7 bases from V and 7 bases from J, leaving 10 bases between. CDR1 is MDHEN and CDR2 is SYDVKM in the germline V gene. This CDR3 is CASTDGATQYF. The CDR3 DNA reads TGTGCCAGCACCGACGGCGCGACCCAGTACTTC.

This clonotype was recorded many times. The V and J genes are TRBV12-3 or TRBV12-4 and TRBJ2-3; D perhaps matches TRBD1 (6 bases). The CDR3 spans 16 residues. V was trimmed by 1 base and J by 2 bases, leaving 13 bases between them. Written as DNA, the CDR3 is TGTGCCAGCAGTTTAGTGGCAGGGGACCCCACAGATACGCAGTATTTT. It yields the protein CASSLVAGDPTDTQYF.

In this sample, this clonotype turned up a few times. V gene TRBV28 combines with J gene TRBJ2-5, with 7 bases matching TRBD2. The CDR3 spans 15 residues. Per the germline V gene, CDR1 is MDHEN and CDR2 is SYDVKM. V dropped 5 bases and J dropped 2; count of bases not matched to a gene: 8. This CDR3 reads CASSRGRASQETQYF. CDR3 nucleotide sequence: TGTGCCAGCAGTCGGGGGAGGGCCTCACAAGAGACCCAGTACTTC.

The chain joins TRBV5-6 to TRBJ1-2; D possibly corresponds to TRBD1 (5 bases). V dropped 2 bases and J dropped 7 bases, with 12 bases sitting between them. CDR3 length equals 13 residues. Per germline, CDR1 SGHDT and CDR2 YYEEEE. The CDR3 DNA sequence: TGTGCCAGCAGCTTCATGGGACCGCGTGGCTACACCTTC. Its protein product is CASSFMGPRGYTF. The full variable domain, its missing parts supplied by reference TRBV5-6 and TRBJ1-2, is DAGVTQSPTHLIKTRGQQVTLRCSPKSGHDTVSWYQQALGQGPQFIFQYYEEEERQRGNFPDRFSGHQFPNYSSELNVNALLLGDSALYLCASSFMGPRGYTFGSGTRLTVV.

This clonotype has a count of ten or more. The chain carries TRBV2 and TRBJ2-1; D gene uncertain. Trimming took off 5 bases at V and 0 bases at J, with 5 bases between the two ends. The CDR3 is made up of 13 amino acids. CDR1 and CDR2 (germline): SNHLY, FYNNEI. Here the CDR3 reads CASSLISYNEQFF. The CDR3 bases are TGTGCCAGCAGTTTGATCTCCTACAATGAGCAGTTCTTC.

The rearrangement links TRBV14 to TRBJ2-3; D unclear. CDR1 SGHDN and CDR2 FVKESK come from the germline V gene. This CDR3 is 14 amino acids long. Deletions cut 0 bases from V and 6 bases from J, with 10 bases between. The CDR3: CASSQDLRLDTQYF. In nucleotides, the CDR3 is TGTGCCAGCAGCCAAGATCTACGGCTGGATACGCAGTATTTT.